Sequencing of this TCR beta chain was carried out in a study of CD8 T cells in ankylosing spondylitis. General study findings and limits: The clones that were linked to disease were reported to be significantly enriched in matched synovial fluid samples from ankylosing spondylitis patients. Within ankylosing spondylitis blood, a TCR beta motif made up of under 10 highly homologous variants appeared to be characteristic.

About this clonotype itself: Its specificity is unknown.

Molecular-barcoded quantitative 5'-RACE produced these TCR beta libraries. TCRdb analysed the 5' RACE reads with MiXCR anew, one entry per CDR3 protein. The sample carries around 230,000 distinct CDR3 sequences, 7.5% to 9.5% recorded once. This CDR3 spans 13 amino acids. Trimming shortened V by 4 bases and J by 2 bases, and 7 bases separated the two germline ends. Germline loops: CDR1 LGHDT, CDR2 YNNKEL (reference sequence). The TCR sequence derives from a female donor with ankylosing spondylitis or in good health (not recorded which). The J gene is TRBJ2-3, the V gene TRBV3-1; D is unresolved. Sequences were obtained from blood, either unsorted or a sorted T cell fraction (not recorded which). The CDR3 sequence: CASSRSDTDTQYF. The CDR3 DNA follows: TGTGCCAGCAGCCGGAGTGACACAGATACGCAGTATTTT.